This T cell receptor beta chain was found in a study of blood T cell repertoires in COVID-19. Study background: Spain, Italy and the United States supplied samples that represented acute and convalescent COVID-19.

Original methodology: The authors estimated nucleated cell counts from reference gene primer amplification. Sequenced by immunoSEQ multiplex PCR; TCRdb stores in-frame clones only, minus some. V and J calls and clone size are copied from that table; D and trimming were computed from the DNA. The repertoire holds roughly 100,000 clones, with just over 85% as singletons. Deletions cut 0 bases from V and 0 bases from J, with 12 bases between. The CDR3 extends over 16 amino acids. Looked up from germline, CDR1 is MNHNY and CDR2 is SVGAGI (reference sequence). V gene TRBV6-6 combines with J gene TRBJ2-7, with D maybe TRBD2 (6 bases). The sequence derives from a human donor in a cohort sampled during active COVID-19. The sample taken for sequencing was peripheral blood. The CDR3 DNA sequence: TGTGCCAGCAGTTACTCGACTCGGACTACCTCCTACGAGCAGTACTTC. Translation: CASSYSTRTTSYEQYF.